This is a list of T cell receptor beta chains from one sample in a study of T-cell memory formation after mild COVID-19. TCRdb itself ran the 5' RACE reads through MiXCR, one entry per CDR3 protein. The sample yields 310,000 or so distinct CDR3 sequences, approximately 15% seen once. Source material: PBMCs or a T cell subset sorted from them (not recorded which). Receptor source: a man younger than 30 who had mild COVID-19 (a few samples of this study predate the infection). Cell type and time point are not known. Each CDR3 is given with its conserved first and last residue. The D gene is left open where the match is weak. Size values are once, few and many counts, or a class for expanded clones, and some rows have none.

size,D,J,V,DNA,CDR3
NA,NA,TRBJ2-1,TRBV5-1,TGCGCCAGCAGCCGAATCGGTGGGGAGCAGTTCTTC,CASSRIGGEQFF
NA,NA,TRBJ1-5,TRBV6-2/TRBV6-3,TGTGCCAGCAGTCGAGACAGCGCGAGTTATAGCAATCAGCCCCAGCATTTT,CASSRDSASYSNQPQHF
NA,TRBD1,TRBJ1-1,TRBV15,TGTGCCACCAGCAGAGGTCCAGGGGACAGAGGGAACACTGAAGCTTTCTTT,CATSRGPGDRGNTEAFF
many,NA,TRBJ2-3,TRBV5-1,TGCGCCAGCAGCTTGTTACCCAGCACAGATACGCAGTATTTT,CASSLLPSTDTQYF
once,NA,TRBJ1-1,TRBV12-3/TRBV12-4,TGTGCCAGCAGTTCAGAAGATTCGAACACTGAAGCTTTCTTT,CASSSEDSNTEAFF
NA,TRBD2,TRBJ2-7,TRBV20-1,TGCAGTGCTAGGAAACCGGGAGGAAACTTCGAGCAGTACTTC,CSARKPGGNFEQYF
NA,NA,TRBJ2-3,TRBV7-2,TGTGCCAGCGGCCGAGCTTTAGATACGCAGTATTTT,CASGRALDTQYF
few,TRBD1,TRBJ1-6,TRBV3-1,TGTGCCAGCAGTCCTACCCCGGGACAGCCTAATTCACCCCTCCACTTT,CASSPTPGQPNSPLHF
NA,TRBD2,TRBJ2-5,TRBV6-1,TGTGCCAGCAGTGCCCTAGCGGCTCAAGAGACCCAGTACTTC,CASSALAAQETQYF
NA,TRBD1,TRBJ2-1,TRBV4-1,TGCGCCAGCAGCCAAGCTCTTGGCGGGACAGGGCCCAATGAGCAGTTCTTC,CASSQALGGTGPNEQFF
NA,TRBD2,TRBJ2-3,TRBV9,TGTGCCAGCAGCGTTAGCGGGGGCGTGAGCACAGATACGCAGTATTTT,CASSVSGGVSTDTQYF